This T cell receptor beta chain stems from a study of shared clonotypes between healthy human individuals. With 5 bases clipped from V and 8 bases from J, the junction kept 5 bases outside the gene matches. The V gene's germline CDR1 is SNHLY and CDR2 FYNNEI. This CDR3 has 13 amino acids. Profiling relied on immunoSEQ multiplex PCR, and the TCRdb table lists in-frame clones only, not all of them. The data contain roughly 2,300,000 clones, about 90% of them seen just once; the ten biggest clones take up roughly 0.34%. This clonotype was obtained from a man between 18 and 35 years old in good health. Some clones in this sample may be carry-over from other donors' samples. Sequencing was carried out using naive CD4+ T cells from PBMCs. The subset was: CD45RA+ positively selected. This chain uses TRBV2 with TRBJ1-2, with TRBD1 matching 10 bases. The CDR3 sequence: CASSSGTGVGYTF. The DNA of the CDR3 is TGTGCCAGCAGTTCCGGGACAGGGGTCGGCTACACCTTC. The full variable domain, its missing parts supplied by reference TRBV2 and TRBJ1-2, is EPEVTQTPSHQVTQMGQEVILRCVPISNHLYFYWYRQILGQKVEFLVSFYNNEISEKSEIFDDQFSVERPDGSNFTLKIRSTKLEDSAMYFCASSSGTGVGYTFGSGTRLTVV.